The clone carrying this T cell receptor (beta chain) was seen ten or more times. Its specificity is not known. Indicated time point: newly diagnosed GD, antithyroid drugs for less than 3 months. Construction of the TCR library relied on RNA isolated from PBMCs. The data are from a study of regulatory T cells in long-lasting Graves disease. Findings of the study overall: Comparison showed that persistent patients shared more public clonotypes (fewer than 3,000) than new patients (966).

For TCR beta, libraries came from iRepertoire HTBI primers and Arm-PCR of CDR3 regions. In the source study's methods: Identification of gene segments yielded 60 or so TRBV and 13 to 15 TRBJ across samples. TCRdb passed the multiplex PCR reads through MiXCR, listing each CDR3 protein once. For this entry, the V and J calls and clone size follow TCRdb and not the study's own pipeline. The sample has 680,000 or so distinct CDR3 sequences, approximately 15% seen once. Germline V CDR1 and CDR2: MDHEN, SYDVKM. CDR3 length: 11 amino acids. The ends were cut back, 8 bases at V and 3 bases at J, with 7 bases in the middle. The sample also formed part of further work on T cells in Graves' hyperthyroidism and ophthalmopathy. That work contributes: The model anticipated ophthalmopathy a median approximately 6.6 months pre-onset.

This TCR came from a woman between 25 and 40 years old with Graves disease. The V call is TRBV28, the J call TRBJ1-1; no definite D call. Sequenced here: peripheral blood mononuclear cells (PBMCs), sampled at new diagnosis, from a patient treated with antithyroid drugs. CDR3 sequence reads: CASECDTEAFF. For the CDR3, the DNA is TGTGCCAGCGAGTGTGACACTGAAGCTTTCTTT. The full variable domain, rest sourced from reference TRBV28 and TRBJ1-1, is DVKVTQSSRYLVKRTGEKVFLECVQDMDHENMFWYRQDPGLGLRLIYFSYDVKMKEKGDIPEGYSVSREKKERFSLILESASTNQTSMYLCASECDTEAFFGQGTRLTVV.